This entry concerns a single TCR beta chain. V dropped 4 bases and J dropped 3 bases, with 18 bases sitting between them. The CDR3 is 16 amino acids. CDR1 is LNHDA, CDR2 SQIVND, per germline (reference sequence). This specimen belongs to a study of blood T cell repertoires in COVID-19. Using immunoSEQ multiplex PCR, the repertoire was profiled, and TCRdb retains in-frame clones only, with some absent. The sample includes more than 110,000 clones, 70% to 85% seen only once; the top ten take approximately 5.8%. The sequenced material came from peripheral blood. The gene calls are TRBV19 and TRBJ1-1; D may be TRBD1 (5 bases). The sequence was obtained from a human donor in a cohort sampled during active COVID-19. The CDR3 nucleotides are TGTGCCAGTAGTAGGCGGTCGGTTCTAGGGGACACTGAAGCTTTCTTT. Protein sequence: CASSRRSVLGDTEAFF. Supplemented by reference TRBV19 and TRBJ1-1, the full variable domain reads DGGITQSPKYLFRKEGQNVTLSCEQNLNHDAMYWYRQDPGQGLRLIYYSQIVNDFQKGDIAEGYSVSREKKESFPLTVTSAQKNPTAFYLCASSRRSVLGDTEAFFGQGTRLTVV.